The T cell receptor beta chain described here comes from a study of blood T cell repertoires in COVID-19. Study-level background: Sources were T cells, B-cell-depleted T cells, or PBMCs; the material itself was cDNA or gDNA.

Cohort 3 donors counted as recovered after two negative PCRs, clearance, or resolved symptoms. Source study methods: From reference gene primer amplification, estimates of nucleated cell counts were derived. The data were produced by immunoSEQ multiplex PCR, yet TCRdb's version contains in-frame clones alone and is incomplete. The V and J calls and the clone size are those of that table, but D and trimming were determined from the DNA. The sample lists 150,000 to 200,000 clones; approximately 87% were seen once. The specimen was PBMCs or T cells enriched from blood (not recorded which). The TCR was taken from a woman aged 45-65 years who had recovered from COVID-19.

This chain's CDR3 is CASSRDRISPLHF. CDR3 in DNA: TGTGCCAGTAGTAGGGACAGGATATCACCCCTCCACTTT. This chain uses TRBV19 with TRBJ1-6; 8 bases map to TRBD1. The germline CDR1 and CDR2 sequences are LNHDA and SQIVND (reference sequence). Losses at the gene ends were 4 bases for V and 10 bases for J; bases not matched to a gene: 3. The CDR3 consists of 13 residues.